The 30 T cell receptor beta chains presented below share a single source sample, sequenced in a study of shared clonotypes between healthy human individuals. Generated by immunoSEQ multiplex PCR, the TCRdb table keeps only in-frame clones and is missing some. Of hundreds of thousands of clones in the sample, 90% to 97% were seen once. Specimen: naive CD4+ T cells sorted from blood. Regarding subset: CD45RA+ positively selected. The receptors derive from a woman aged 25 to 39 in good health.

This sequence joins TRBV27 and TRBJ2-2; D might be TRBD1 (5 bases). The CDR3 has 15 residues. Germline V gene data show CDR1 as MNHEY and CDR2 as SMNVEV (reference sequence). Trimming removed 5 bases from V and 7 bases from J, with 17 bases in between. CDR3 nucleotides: TGTGCCAGCAGTCAGGGTGAAGGGTTTGGCGGGGAGCTGTTTTTT. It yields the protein CASSQGEGFGGELFF.

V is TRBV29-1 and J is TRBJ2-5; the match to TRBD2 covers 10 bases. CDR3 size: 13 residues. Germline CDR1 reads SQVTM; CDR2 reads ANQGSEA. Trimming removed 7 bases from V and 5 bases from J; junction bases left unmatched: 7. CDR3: CSASGREGETQYF. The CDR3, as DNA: TGCAGCGCCAGCGGGAGGGAAGGGGAGACCCAGTACTTC.

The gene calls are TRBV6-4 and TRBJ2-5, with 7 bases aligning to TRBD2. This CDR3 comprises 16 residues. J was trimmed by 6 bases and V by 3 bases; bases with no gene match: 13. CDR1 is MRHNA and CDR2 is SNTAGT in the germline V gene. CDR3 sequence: CASSEWCGRGWKTQYF. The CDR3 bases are TGTGCCAGCAGTGAATGGTGTGGGAGGGGTTGGAAGACCCAGTACTTC.

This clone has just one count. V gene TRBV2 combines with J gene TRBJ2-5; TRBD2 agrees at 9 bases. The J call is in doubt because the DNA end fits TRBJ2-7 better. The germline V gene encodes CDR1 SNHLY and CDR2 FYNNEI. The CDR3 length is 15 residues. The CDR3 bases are TGTGCCAGCAGTGAAGTTAGCGGGAGATTCTACGAGCAGTACTTC. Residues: CASSEVSGRFYEQYF.

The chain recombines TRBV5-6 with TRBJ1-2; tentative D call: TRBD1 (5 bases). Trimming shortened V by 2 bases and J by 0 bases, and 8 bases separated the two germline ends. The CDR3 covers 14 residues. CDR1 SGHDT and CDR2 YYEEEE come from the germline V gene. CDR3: CASSLPGTNYGYTF. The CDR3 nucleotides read TGTGCCAGCAGCTTACCAGGGACTAACTATGGCTACACCTTC.

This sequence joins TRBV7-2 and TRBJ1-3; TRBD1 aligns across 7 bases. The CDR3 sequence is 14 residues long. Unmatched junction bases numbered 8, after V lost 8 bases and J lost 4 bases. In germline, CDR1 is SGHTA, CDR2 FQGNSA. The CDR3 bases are TGTGCCAGCTTAGGAACAGGGGCAGGAAACACCATATATTTT. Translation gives CASLGTGAGNTIYF. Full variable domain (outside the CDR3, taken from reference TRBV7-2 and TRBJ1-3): GAGVSQSPSNKVTEKGKDVELRCDPISGHTALYWYRQSLGQGLEFLIYFQGNSAPDKSGLPSDRFSAERTGGSVSTLTIQRTQQEDSAVYLCASLGTGAGNTIYFGEGSWLTVV.

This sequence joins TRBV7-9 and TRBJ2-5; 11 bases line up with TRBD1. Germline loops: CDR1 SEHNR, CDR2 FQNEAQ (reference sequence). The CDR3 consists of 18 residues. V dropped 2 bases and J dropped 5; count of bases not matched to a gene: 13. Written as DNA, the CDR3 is TGTGCCAGCAGCTTAAACCAGCTCCGGGACAGGGGGGACGAGACCCAGTACTTC. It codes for CASSLNQLRDRGDETQYF.

The CDR3 protein is CASRDTGQGRKLFF. The CDR3 DNA follows: TGTGCCAGCAGGGATACTGGACAGGGTAGGAAACTGTTTTTT. This rearrangement joins TRBV6-6 to TRBJ1-4, with 8 bases that match TRBD1. Germline values: CDR1 MNHNY, CDR2 SVGAGI (reference sequence). The CDR3 contains 14 residues. The ends lost 6 bases at V and 11 bases at J; junction bases unmatched: 11.

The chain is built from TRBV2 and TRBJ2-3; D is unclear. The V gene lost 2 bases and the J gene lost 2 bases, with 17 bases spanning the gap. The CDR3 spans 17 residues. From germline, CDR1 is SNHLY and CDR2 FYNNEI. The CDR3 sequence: CASSEWVTVLTTDTQYF. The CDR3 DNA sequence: TGTGCCAGCAGTGAATGGGTAACCGTTCTGACCACAGATACGCAGTATTTT.

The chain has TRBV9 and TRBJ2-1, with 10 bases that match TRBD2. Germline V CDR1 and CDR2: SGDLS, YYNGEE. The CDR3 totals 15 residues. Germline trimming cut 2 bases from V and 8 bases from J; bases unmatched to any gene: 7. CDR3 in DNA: TGTGCCAGCAGCGTCACCGGGACTAGCGTCCATGAGCAGTTCTTC. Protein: CASSVTGTSVHEQFF.

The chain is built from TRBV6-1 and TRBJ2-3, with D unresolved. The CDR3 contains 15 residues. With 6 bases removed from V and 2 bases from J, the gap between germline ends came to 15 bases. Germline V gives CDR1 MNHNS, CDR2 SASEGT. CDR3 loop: CASRTELINTDTQYF. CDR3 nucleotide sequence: TGTGCCAGCAGGACCGAACTGATTAACACAGATACGCAGTATTTT.

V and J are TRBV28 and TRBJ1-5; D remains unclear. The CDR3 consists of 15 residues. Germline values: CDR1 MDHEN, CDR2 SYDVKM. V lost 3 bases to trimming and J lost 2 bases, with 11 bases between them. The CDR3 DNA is TGTGCCAGCAGTTTTCGGACCCTTGGCAATCAGCCCCAGCATTTT. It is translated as CASSFRTLGNQPQHF.

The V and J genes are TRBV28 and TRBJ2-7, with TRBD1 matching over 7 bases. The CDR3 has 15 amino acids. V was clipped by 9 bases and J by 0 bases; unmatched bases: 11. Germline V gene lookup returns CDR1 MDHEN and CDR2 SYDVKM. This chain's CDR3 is CASASGDSSSYEQYF. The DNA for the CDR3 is TGTGCCAGTGCGTCAGGGGACAGCAGCTCCTACGAGCAGTACTTC. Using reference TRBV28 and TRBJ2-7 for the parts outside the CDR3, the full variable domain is DVKVTQSSRYLVKRTGEKVFLECVQDMDHENMFWYRQDPGLGLRLIYFSYDVKMKEKGDIPEGYSVSREKKERFSLILESASTNQTSMYLCASASGDSSSYEQYFGPGTRLTVT.

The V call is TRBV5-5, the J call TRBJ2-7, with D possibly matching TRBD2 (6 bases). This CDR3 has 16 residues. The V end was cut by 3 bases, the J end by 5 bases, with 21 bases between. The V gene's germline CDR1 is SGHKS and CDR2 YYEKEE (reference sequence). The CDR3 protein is CASSYYVWRGGDEQYF. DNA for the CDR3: TGTGCCAGCAGCTACTACGTATGGAGGGGTGGCGACGAGCAGTACTTC.

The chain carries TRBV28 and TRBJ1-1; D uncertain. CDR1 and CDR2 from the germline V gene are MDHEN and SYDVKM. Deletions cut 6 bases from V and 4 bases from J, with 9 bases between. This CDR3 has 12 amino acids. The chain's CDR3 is CASRSSGTEAFF. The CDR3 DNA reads TGTGCCAGCAGATCCTCGGGCACTGAAGCTTTCTTT.

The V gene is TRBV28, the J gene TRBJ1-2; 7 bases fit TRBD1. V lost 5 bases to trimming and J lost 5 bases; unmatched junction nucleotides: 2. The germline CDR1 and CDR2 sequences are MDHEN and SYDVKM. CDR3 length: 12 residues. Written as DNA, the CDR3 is TGTGCCAGCAGTCGACAGGGATATGGCTACACCTTC. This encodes CASSRQGYGYTF.

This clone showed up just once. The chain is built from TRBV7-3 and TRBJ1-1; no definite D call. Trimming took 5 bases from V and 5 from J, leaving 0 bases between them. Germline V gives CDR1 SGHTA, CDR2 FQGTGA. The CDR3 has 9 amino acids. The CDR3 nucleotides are TGTGCCAGCAGCACTGAAGCTTTCTTT. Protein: CASSTEAFF.

The CDR3 loop is CASSPMGRSKETQYF. The CDR3 coding sequence is TGTGCCAGCAGTCCTATGGGGAGAAGTAAAGAGACCCAGTACTTC. The rearrangement joins TRBV28 to TRBJ2-5; tentatively, D is TRBD2 (5 bases). The CDR3 spans 15 residues. Germline CDR1 is MDHEN and CDR2 is SYDVKM. V was cut by 5 bases and J by 3 bases, with 16 bases left in between.

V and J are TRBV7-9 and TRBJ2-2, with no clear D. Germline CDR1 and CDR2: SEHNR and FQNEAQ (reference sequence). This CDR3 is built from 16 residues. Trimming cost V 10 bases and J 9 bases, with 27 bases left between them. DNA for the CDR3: TGTGCCACCACGTCTGCCGTGGGAAGTACTTCCCGGGAGCTGTTTTTT. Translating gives CATTSAVGSTSRELFF. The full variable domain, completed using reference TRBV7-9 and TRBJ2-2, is DTGVSQNPRHKITKRGQNVTFRCDPISEHNRLYWYRQTLGQGPEFLTYFQNEAQLEKSRLLSDRFSAERPKGSFSTLEIQRTEQGDSAMYLCATTSAVGSTSRELFFGEGSRLTVL.

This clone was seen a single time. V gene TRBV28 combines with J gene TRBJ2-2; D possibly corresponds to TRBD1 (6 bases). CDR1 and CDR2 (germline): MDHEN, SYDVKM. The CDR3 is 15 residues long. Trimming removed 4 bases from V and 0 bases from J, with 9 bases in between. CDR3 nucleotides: TGTGCCAGCAGTTCAGGGGCCACGAACACCGGGGAGCTGTTTTTT. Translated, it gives CASSSGATNTGELFF.

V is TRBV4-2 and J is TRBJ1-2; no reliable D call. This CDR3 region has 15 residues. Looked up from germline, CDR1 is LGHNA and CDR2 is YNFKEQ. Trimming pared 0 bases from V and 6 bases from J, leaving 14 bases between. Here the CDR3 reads CASSQDKVQGDGYTF. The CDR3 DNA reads TGTGCCAGCAGCCAAGATAAAGTCCAAGGCGATGGCTACACCTTC.

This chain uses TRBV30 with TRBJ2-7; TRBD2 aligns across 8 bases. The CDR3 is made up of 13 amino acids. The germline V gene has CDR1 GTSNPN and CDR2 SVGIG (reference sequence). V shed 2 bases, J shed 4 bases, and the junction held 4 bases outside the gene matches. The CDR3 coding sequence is TGTGCCTGGAGTAGCGGGAGTAAGTACGAGCAGTACTTC. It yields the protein CAWSSGSKYEQYF.

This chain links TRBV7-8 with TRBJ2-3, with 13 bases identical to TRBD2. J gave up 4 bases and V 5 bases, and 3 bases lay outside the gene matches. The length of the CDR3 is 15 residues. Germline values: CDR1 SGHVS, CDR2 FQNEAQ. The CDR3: CASSPGTSGADTQYF. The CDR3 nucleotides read TGTGCCAGCAGCCCCGGGACTAGCGGGGCAGATACGCAGTATTTT.

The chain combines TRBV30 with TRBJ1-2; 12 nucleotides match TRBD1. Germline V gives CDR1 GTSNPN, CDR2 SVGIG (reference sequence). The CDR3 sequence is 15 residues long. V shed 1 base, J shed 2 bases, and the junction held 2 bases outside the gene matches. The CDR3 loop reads CAWSGGTGGNYGYTF. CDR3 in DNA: TGTGCCTGGAGTGGGGGGACAGGGGGCAACTATGGCTACACCTTC.

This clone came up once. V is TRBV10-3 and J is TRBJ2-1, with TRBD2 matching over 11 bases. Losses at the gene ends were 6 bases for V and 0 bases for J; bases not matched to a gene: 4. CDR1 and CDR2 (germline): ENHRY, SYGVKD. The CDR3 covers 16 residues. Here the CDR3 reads CAIRGTSGYSYNEQFF. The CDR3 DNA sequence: TGTGCCATCAGGGGGACTAGCGGTTACTCCTACAATGAGCAGTTCTTC.

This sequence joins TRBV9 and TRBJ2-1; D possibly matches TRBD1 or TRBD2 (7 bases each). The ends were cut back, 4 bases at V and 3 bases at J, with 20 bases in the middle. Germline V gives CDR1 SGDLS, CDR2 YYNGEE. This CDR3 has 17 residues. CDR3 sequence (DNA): TGTGCCAGCAGCCGAAAAGGGGGCGGGAGTTTCTACAATGAGCAGTTCTTC. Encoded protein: CASSRKGGGSFYNEQFF.

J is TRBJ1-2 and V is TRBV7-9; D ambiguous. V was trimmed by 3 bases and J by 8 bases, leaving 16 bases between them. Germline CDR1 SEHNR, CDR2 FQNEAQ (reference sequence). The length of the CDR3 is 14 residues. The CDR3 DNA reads TGTGCCAGCAGCTTTGTACAGATCACTAGGGGCTACACCTTC. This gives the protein CASSFVQITRGYTF.

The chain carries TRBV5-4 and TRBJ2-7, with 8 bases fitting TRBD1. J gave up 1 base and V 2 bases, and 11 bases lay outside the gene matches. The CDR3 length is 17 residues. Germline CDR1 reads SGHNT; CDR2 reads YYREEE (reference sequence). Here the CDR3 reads CASSFGGRGPFSYEQYF. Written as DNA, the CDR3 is TGTGCCAGCAGCTTTGGAGGCAGGGGGCCTTTTTCCTACGAGCAGTACTTC.

CDR3 sequence reads: CASSPGTSGLPPYEQYF. CDR3 DNA sequence: TGTGCCAGCAGCCCGGGGACTAGCGGATTGCCTCCCTACGAGCAGTACTTC. J is TRBJ2-7 and V is TRBV5-4, with 11 bases identical to TRBD2. This CDR3 region has 17 residues. After removal of 4 bases from V and 2 bases from J, the junction contained 11 bases not matched to a gene. CDR1 and CDR2 from the germline V gene are SGHNT and YYREEE (reference sequence).

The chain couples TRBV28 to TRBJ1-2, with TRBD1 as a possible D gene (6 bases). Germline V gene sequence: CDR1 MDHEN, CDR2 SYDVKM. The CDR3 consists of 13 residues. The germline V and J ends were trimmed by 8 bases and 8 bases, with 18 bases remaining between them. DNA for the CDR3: TGTGCCAGCGGTACCAGGGGCCCCCCCGGCTACACCTTC. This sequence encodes CASGTRGPPGYTF.